These T cell receptor beta chains were read from a single sample in a study of OX40 agonist ivuxolimab in advanced cancers. The assay was immunoSEQ multiplex PCR, and TCRdb's table has in-frame clones only and misses some. The sample has 100,000 to 120,000 clones; roughly 87% are singletons. Sequencing used CD4+ or CD8+ T cells sorted from blood, obtained in a trial of the OX40 agonist ivuxolimab. These receptors were collected from an adult with an advanced solid tumor such as melanoma, head and neck, liver or kidney cancer. Each CDR3 is given with its conserved first and last residue. Fields, in order: J gene, V gene, clone size, D gene, CDR3 protein, CDR3 DNA. The D gene is left open where the match is weak. Only some rows state a clone size, as once, few, many or a class for expanded clones.

TRBJ2-5	TRBV7-2	.	.	CASSYELGQGGETQYF	TGTGCCAGCAGCTACGAACTAGGGCAGGGTGGGGAGACCCAGTACTTC
TRBJ1-5	TRBV7-8	.	.	CASSLDRVSNQPQHF	TGTGCCAGCAGCTTAGACAGGGTTAGCAATCAGCCCCAGCATTTT
TRBJ2-2	TRBV11-2	once	.	CASSLDLAGQRRELFF	TGTGCCAGCAGCTTAGATCTAGCTGGCCAAAGGAGGGAGCTGTTTTTT
TRBJ2-7	TRBV5-8	.	.	CASSFSFWQSSYEQYF	TGTGCCAGCAGCTTCAGTTTTTGGCAGAGCTCCTACGAGCAGTACTTC
TRBJ2-5	TRBV28	once	.	CASSLVGDGLRETQYF	TGTGCCAGCAGTTTAGTAGGGGATGGATTACGAGAGACCCAGTACTTC
TRBJ2-7	TRBV30	.	.	CAWSFRDGTYEQYF	TGTGCCTGGAGTTTCCGGGACGGAACCTACGAGCAGTACTTC
TRBJ1-1	TRBV5-1	.	TRBD1	CASSLGDRRNTEAFF	TGCGCCAGCAGCTTGGGGGACAGGAGGAACACTGAAGCTTTCTTT
TRBJ1-5	TRBV28	.	.	CASSVTPQHF	TGTGCCAGCAGTGTAACACCCCAGCATTTT
TRBJ2-5	TRBV9	.	.	CASSVGTGSQETQYF	TGTGCCAGCAGCGTAGGAACGGGGTCCCAAGAGACCCAGTACTTC
TRBJ2-5	TRBV11-2	.	TRBD2	CASSYGGVRDQYF	TGTGCCAGCAGTTATGGGGGGGTTCGTGACCAGTACTTC
TRBJ1-2	TRBV28	.	TRBD1	CASSSRGPGGGYTF	TGTGCCAGCAGCTCCAGGGGGCCCGGGGGTGGCTACACCTTC
TRBJ2-1	TRBV7-2	.	TRBD2	CASSMGLVSYNEQFF	TGTGCCAGCAGCATGGGACTAGTCTCCTACAATGAGCAGTTCTTC
TRBJ2-5	TRBV20-1	few	TRBD1	CSATGWETQYF	TGCAGTGCGACAGGGTGGGAGACCCAGTACTTC
TRBJ2-7	TRBV4-3	once	.	CASSQDTGFSYEQYF	TGCGCCAGCAGCCAGGATACAGGGTTCTCCTACGAGCAGTACTTC
TRBJ2-1	TRBV11-2	.	TRBD2	CASSLTSGAYNEQFF	TGTGCCAGCAGCCTTACTAGCGGGGCCTACAATGAGCAGTTCTTC
TRBJ1-5	TRBV14	.	.	CASSRDSNQPQHF	TGTGCCAGCAGCCGGGATAGCAATCAGCCCCAGCATTTT
TRBJ1-2	TRBV6-6	.	TRBD1	CASNPGTGYGYTF	TGTGCCAGCAATCCCGGGACAGGGTATGGCTACACCTTC
TRBJ1-1	TRBV19	.	.	CASSIEGYGRGGENTEAFF	TGTGCCAGTAGTATAGAGGGATACGGTAGAGGGGGAGAGAACACTGAAGCTTTCTTT
TRBJ1-2	TRBV5-6	.	.	CASSLQAVDYGYTF	TGTGCCAGCAGCTTGCAAGCAGTGGACTATGGCTACACCTTC
TRBJ2-7	TRBV9	.	TRBD1	CASSVAPGTGVGEQYF	TGTGCCAGCAGCGTAGCTCCCGGGACAGGGGTGGGCGAGCAGTACTTC
TRBJ1-4	TRBV2	.	.	CASSGDPTNEKLFF	TGTGCCAGCAGTGGGGACCCAACTAATGAAAAACTGTTTTTT
TRBJ1-1	TRBV30	.	TRBD1	CAWSSLDRENEAFF	TGTGCCTGGAGTTCACTGGACAGGGAGAATGAAGCTTTCTTT
TRBJ2-3	TRBV27	once	.	CASRPLGQSTDTQYF	TGTGCCAGCAGACCCCTCGGACAGAGCACAGATACGCAGTATTTT
TRBJ1-5	TRBV28	few	.	CASIPRRSYQPQHF	TGTGCCAGCATTCCCCGCCGTTCCTATCAGCCCCAGCATTTT
TRBJ1-1	TRBV5-4	.	.	CASSFTANTEAFF	TGTGCCAGCAGCTTTACAGCGAACACTGAAGCTTTCTTT
TRBJ1-1	TRBV5-5	.	.	CASSLAAQNTEAFF	TGTGCCAGCAGCTTGGCCGCCCAGAACACTGAAGCTTTCTTT
TRBJ1-2	TRBV28	.	.	CASSLWTGTIANYGYTF	TGTGCCAGCAGTTTATGGACAGGTACCATCGCTAACTATGGCTACACCTTC
TRBJ2-1	TRBV18	.	TRBD1	CASSPSRRDSQFF	TGTGCCAGCTCACCCTCAAGACGGGACAGCCAGTTCTTC